This T cell receptor (beta chain) was recovered during a study of T cell responses to AZD1222 COVID-19 vaccine. Sequencing was performed with immunoSEQ multiplex PCR; in TCRdb, only in-frame clones are kept and a portion is missing. The repertoire includes 120,000 or so clones, roughly 90% of them detected once, and 1.5% to 1.9% sits in the top ten. Trimming at V came to 2 bases and at J to 4 bases, leaving 8 bases not matched to a gene. The CDR3 loop spans 16 amino acids. CDR1 is MGHRA and CDR2 is YSYEKL in the germline V gene. The chain carries TRBV4-1 and TRBJ2-7; TRBD2 matches 10 bases. The receptor was derived from an adult in good health. The sample was peripheral blood, taken on day 0 of AZD1222 vaccination. CDR3 in amino acids: CASSQTAGLASYEQYF. For the CDR3, the DNA is TGCGCCAGCAGCCAAACTGCGGGACTAGCGAGTTACGAGCAGTACTTC.